The subject of this entry is one T cell receptor beta chain. Its antigen remains unidentified. The sample holds no much larger clone one base away, and base qualities are not on file. This sample was taken from a study of cytomegalovirus exposure and HLA in healthy donors (dated by TCRdb to the late 2010s). Background on the whole study: In an earlier analysis of 450 to 750 of the donors, 276 Gb of sequence data and 117 million unique TCR beta sequences from 150 million to 200 million T cells were reported. The number of donors typed differed by locus, with about 629-640 for A, B, C, DRB1 and DQB1, around 560 for DQA1, over 600 for DPA1, and approximately 470 for DPB1. Donor age, sex, ethnicity and CMV serostatus were collected together with the repertoire data. A later analysis re-examined previously published TCR beta repertoires from roughly 720 donors and added high-resolution HLA genotyping to investigate patterns of TCR occurrence. The study combined high-throughput TCR immunosequencing, statistical association of individual TCRs with disease status, and machine learning to predict cytomegalovirus infection status. A separate validation cohort of more than 100 different subjects was used in addition to the roughly 620-subject first cohort. An earlier analysis of several hundred of the donors applied high-throughput TCR beta sequencing to assess whether each TCR beta V gene segment acted as functional or pseudogenic. An early release covering roughly 600 HLA-typed donors comprised about 290 gigabases of sequencing data and roughly 86 million unique TCR sequences. The study aimed to test whether cataloging public T cell receptors could reveal signatures of past pathogen exposure. Genome-wide SNP genotypes for about 65% of the roughly 700 donors were used in a later genetic analysis, which treated that subset as a discovery cohort. Roughly 5 DR-DQ haplotypes were treated as single units for association and clustering because of strong linkage in the cohort. HLA typing included class I and class II loci at four-digit resolution. Every repertoire in the discovery cohort had been generated on one and the same sequencing platform. Across approximately 400 genotyped donors of the cohort, an average of approximately 200,000 unique TCR beta nucleotide sequences per donor were sequenced, and approximately 19% of those sequences were non-productive. Rather than drawing on any new phenotypic data, the later analysis identified candidate immune exposures from TCR beta sequences and the way those sequences occurred across donors. Among the roughly 380 genotyped donors, around 81% belonged to the genetic ancestry cluster associated with self-reported Caucasian donors. The study profiled the T cell repertoires of hundreds of subjects by immunosequencing and related them to cytomegalovirus serostatus. Overall results and qualifications from the work: Some IMGT-functional V segments, including TRBV6-2 and TRBV6-3, could not be distinguished by the 87-base-pair reads and were therefore excluded. A cluster of highly shared sequence variants was judged likely to represent a technical artifact of the sequencing pipeline. Only TCR beta chains were sequenced in this cohort, and the absence of alpha or paired-chain data limited detectable features. Compared with equally common non-associated chains, HLA-associated TCR beta chains in a later analysis were more clonally expanded and had lower generation probabilities. In a later genetic analysis, a missense DCLRE1C variant was associated with V-gene and J-gene trimming of TCR beta chains, and the association was replicated in an independent cohort. An earlier analysis of 587 of the donors showed that most TCR beta V segments appeared in productive rearrangements either about 87% or about 30% of the time, which broadly matched IMGT annotations. In the study, 150 to 200 TCR beta chains were listed as associated with cytomegalovirus. A later analysis found that TCR association rates varied across HLA loci, with DRB1 alleles showing the most associated TCRs and HLA-C alleles the fewest. In a later analysis, over 15,000 TCR beta sequences were associated with specific HLA alleles at a false discovery rate of 0.05. Presence/absence analyses assumed roughly uniform sequencing depth across donors, an assumption that may not hold. The authors suggested that the approach could potentially be extended to other disease states and immunological phenotypes. Strong co-occurrence of HLA alleles, especially DR and DQ, made assigning TCR associations to individual alleles difficult. Because HLA typing was unavailable for some donors at each locus, only the typed subset was used in association tests. A few of the identified cytomegalovirus-associated TCR beta chains were confirmed in vitro to be specific for cytomegalovirus antigens. Most TCR sequences were seen in very few donors, while some public TCRs were found in many individuals. A later analysis found that most CMV-associated TCR beta chains appeared HLA-restricted, with HLA associations seemingly driven largely by CMV exposure. The only immune exposure information available for the cohort was CMV serostatus. A further reported finding was that TCR beta sequences accurately predicted the HLA-A and HLA-B alleles for most subjects in the first cohort. Because counts were too low, around 18 rarely observed V segments, including chromosome 9 orphons, were left out of the earlier analysis of roughly 600 of the donors. In both the original and validation cohorts, the classifier was reported to diagnose cytomegalovirus status with high specificity and sensitivity. Compared with the 666-donor mean, donors in an Asian-associated ancestry cluster had fewer N-insertions in productive TCRs, according to a later genetic analysis. Correlated functional status among segregating V segments might reflect linkage disequilibrium, but an unknown experimental factor could not be ruled out. A later analysis reported that several top co-occurrence clusters appeared linked to parvovirus B19, influenza, CMV and Epstein-Barr virus.

In total, 666 healthy bone marrow donors made up the cohort. Cohort members were all nominally healthy when sampled, although unrecorded immune exposures were likely present. The donor tested CMV seronegative, placing the donor among the 350 to 400 seronegative members of the cohort. Every donor gave a peripheral blood sample, and the peripheral blood mononuclear cells from that sample were used for TCR beta sequencing. Genomic DNA extraction from the blood cell samples was performed with the Qiagen DNeasy Blood Extraction Kit. Library prep was done by the immunoSEQ multiplex PCR assay. A mixture of 60 forward primers for TCR Vbeta segments and 13 reverse primers for TCR Jbeta segments was used in the multiplex PCR. The CDR3 region of rearranged TCR beta genes was amplified from genomic DNA with a multiplex PCR assay. The Illumina HiSeq System was used to sequence the amplified TCR beta libraries as 87-base-pair reads. The authors' pipeline ran thus. A later analysis counted 65 million to 90 million unique TCR beta chains across the 640 or so repertoires, and some 11 million of these chains were shared by at least two donors. Raw reads were error-corrected and collapsed into unique sequences by a nearest-neighbor algorithm in which closely related sequences were merged to remove PCR and sequencing errors. To assign V, D and J gene segments, CDR3 sequences were aligned to IMGT reference sequences. For a sequence to be retained, a match of at least six nucleotides was required to both a V gene segment and a J gene segment. Rearrangements were classified as productive when the CDR3 lacked stop codons and remained in frame with V and J, and all other rearrangements were classified as non-productive. CDR3 was defined by IMGT convention, running from the second conserved V-encoded cysteine to the conserved J-encoded phenylalanine. In an earlier analysis of more than 550 of the donors, sequences lacking an unambiguous match to a single V gene segment were excluded. An earlier analysis of a few hundred of the donors classified V segments as functional when productive rearrangements were above 56.7% and as segregating when the standard deviation between donors was above 5%. A statistical classification framework was built to diagnose cytomegalovirus status from the catalog of TCR beta chain sequences. A later analysis assigned V and J genes by comparing TCR nucleotide sequences with IMGT/GENE-DB human TR gene sequences. A later analysis assigned CDR3 sequences and most-parsimonious VDJ recombination scenarios with the TCRdist pipeline. In a later analysis, every TCR beta chain was defined by the combination of its CDR3 amino acid sequence and its V-gene family, and reads without a unique V-gene family were dropped. In a later analysis, 550 to 650 highly shared, low-generation-probability nucleotide sequences were removed to address suspected cross-contamination and a sequencing artifact. In a later analysis, a clonal expansion index for each public chain was calculated from normalized within-repertoire ranks of inferred template counts. A later analysis computed generation probabilities with a VDJ recombination model fitted to out-of-frame rearrangements, and checked the results against IGoR. In a later analysis, TCR-TCR, TCR-HLA and TCR-CMV co-occurrence was scored with hypergeometric tests, and a repertoire-size bias correction was applied to TCR pairs. A later analysis estimated false discovery rates by permuting HLA or CMV assignments 20 times. In a later analysis, co-occurring TCRs were grouped using DBSCAN, and TCRdist sequence similarity was added for clustering within HLA-allele-positive subsets. Repertoires with fewer than 30,000 or more than 120,000 public chains, plus five repertoires with anomalous nucleotide sharing, were excluded from co-occurrence clustering. Entries here come from immuneACCESS through TCRdb and include only in-frame sequences with V and J called. Some clones fail to appear in such tables; in the studies checked, an unresolved V gene covers under half of the shortfall, and the cause of the remainder is unknown. The D gene and trimming were derived from the DNA, and the V and J assignments and clone size from that table. This sample holds some 140,000 clones; approximately 80% were observed only once. The top ten clonotypes cover approximately 1.6% of the sample.

Taken from cysteine to phenylalanine, the CDR3 has 15 residues. The retained sequence is limited to the CDR3, 45 bases, with the frame set at the first base. Trimming takes 0 bases off V and 0 bases off J; junction bases not matched to a gene: 2. CDR1 and CDR2 are read off the germline V gene as SGHRS and YFSETQ. The sequencing input was PBMCs. The receptor was isolated from a woman aged 18-29 years in good health and CMV-seronegative. The V and J segments used are TRBV5-1 and TRBJ1-2, with 7 bases aligning to TRBD1. The CDR3 reads as follows: CASSLGDRANYGYTF. The DNA sequence is TGCGCCAGCAGCTTGGGGGACAGAGCTAACTATGGCTACACCTTC.